This entry describes one TCR beta chain. Its antigen specificity is not known. One base away there is no much larger clone; base qualities are not given. Measured from the cysteine to the phenylalanine, the CDR3 is 15 residues long. Only the CDR3 region is kept as DNA, spanning 45 bases read in frame from base 1. The germline V and J ends show losses of 0 bases and 6 bases respectively, and no gene match explains 7 bases of the junction. The sample originates from a study of T cell responses to AZD1222 COVID-19 vaccine (TCRdb year 2021). At the level of the whole study: A total of about 230 trial participants underwent TCR sequencing, of whom some 210 received two doses of AZD1222 and some 26 received two doses of the MenACWY control vaccine. Trial participants were enrolled by age into 18-55, 56-69 and 70-plus year subgroups, with around 150, 28 and 57 TCR-sequenced participants respectively. Overall results and qualifications from the work: Epitopes outside the regions mutated in the B.1.351 and B.1.1.7 variants were reportedly recognized by nearly half of the unique spike-specific TCRs. Because no day 14 peak-response samples were available, the repertoires could be characterized only after the peak T cell response. Participants were mostly white British and included more females than males, and it was suggested by the authors that clonal diversity may have been underestimated. The 56-69-year group was small, and its depth increase did not reach significance, likely because of low power. Conclusions about previously exposed vaccinees were limited because only six or seven AZD1222 recipients were SARS-CoV-2 seropositive at baseline. The vaccine-associated CD4 TCRs covered the entire spike protein, and the dominant responses fell in regions 160-218 and 743-854. After two AZD1222 doses, spike-specific TCR breadth and depth were significantly higher than at day 0 and than in MenACWY recipients.

The CDR3 regions of human TCRbeta chains were analyzed by immunosequencing. On the study's bioinformatics: Repertoire TCRs were checked for matches against a reference library of SARS-CoV-2-specific TCRs that had been generated using the MIRA antigen-specificity platform. Breadth was defined as the fraction of unique TCRs that were SARS-CoV-2-associated. Depth was defined as the fraction of total T cells that were SARS-CoV-2-associated. Using the MIRA data, each spike-specific TCR was assigned both to the spike region to which the TCR was reactive and to a CD4 or CD8 class. Log10-transformed breadth and depth values were compared by one-way ANOVA with Sidak's multiple comparisons tests. The table was pulled from immuneACCESS by TCRdb, which kept in-frame rearrangements only. Such tables lose some clones; where checked, under half of the loss comes from unresolved V genes, and the rest has no known cause. The DNA was the basis for D and trimming; V, J and clone size are from that table. This sample holds 160,000 or so clones; about 90% were observed only once. Together, the top ten hold roughly 0.98% of the sample.

The time point label on this specimen signifies: about 28 days (+/-7) after the second vaccine dose. AZD1222 recipients with second doses at about 4 weeks or about 12 weeks were pooled, because spike-specific TCR depth and breadth did not differ between schedules. The vaccinee samples were drawn from two UK trials, COV001 and COV002, one of which was a single-blind randomized controlled phase 2/3 trial testing AZD1222 (ChAdOx1 nCoV-19) in healthy adults. Trial participant PBMC samples were collected at day 0 and day 28 after the second dose for TCRbeta chain sequencing. The sequence was obtained from an adult who received the AZD1222 COVID-19 vaccine. The sequence links TRBV5-3 to TRBJ1-2, and TRBD1 matches 8 of the central bases. TRBV5-3 is sorted into the ORF group, with uncertain function. Sequences were derived from peripheral blood, sampled 28 days after the second AZD1222 dose. The nucleotide sequence reads TGTGCCAGAAGCTTGGCCGTACAGGGGGAAGATGGCTACACCTTC. Protein translation: CARSLAVQGEDGYTF.